The 8 T cell receptor beta chains given below trace back to one sample, sequenced in a study of blood T cell repertoires in COVID-19 (dated by TCRdb to 2019 to 2021). The library was built by means of the immunoSEQ multiplex PCR assay. The clones in this table, taken by TCRdb from immuneACCESS, are in-frame only. Not every clone is retained; where verified, under half of the shortfall comes from an unresolved V gene, and the cause of the rest is unknown. The sample data list about 160,000 clones, and almost 85% of these were observed just once. The ten largest clones represent 14% of the sample. Sequenced input: peripheral blood. These receptors came from a man between 18 and 29 years old with active or convalescent COVID-19.

This chain joins TRBV25-1 and TRBJ2-3, with TRBD2 matching over 12 bases. V dropped 3 bases and J dropped 5; count of bases not matched to a gene: 9. The CDR3 spans 17 residues. Per the germline V gene, CDR1 is MGHDK and CDR2 is SYGVNS. CDR3 sequence reads: CASSDPSTSGGLDTQYF. DNA of the CDR3: TGTGCCAGCAGTGATCCGTCGACTAGCGGGGGCCTAGATACGCAGTATTTT. Combining the CDR3 with reference TRBV25-1 and TRBJ2-3 gives the whole variable domain EADIYQTPRYLVIGTGKKITLECSQTMGHDKMYWYQQDPGMELHLIHYSYGVNSTEKGDLSSESTVSRIRTEHFPLTLESARPSHTSQYLCASSDPSTSGGLDTQYFGPGTRLTVL.

The gene calls are TRBV2 and TRBJ1-2; 7 bases match TRBD1. This CDR3 contains 16 residues. CDR1 is SNHLY, CDR2 FYNNEI, per germline. The ends lost 6 bases at V and 5 bases at J; junction bases unmatched: 15. CDR3 nucleotides: TGTGCCAGCAGCCCTCGCGGTTCCGGGACAGCTTATGGCTACACCTTC. Amino acids: CASSPRGSGTAYGYTF.

The CDR3 nucleotides are TGTGCCATCAGTGAGTCAGGACAGGGGGCGATCGGCTATGGCTACACCTTC. Translated: CAISESGQGAIGYGYTF. The chain has TRBV10-3 and TRBJ1-2, with TRBD1 matching 11 bases. Germline V lookup: CDR1 ENHRY, CDR2 SYGVKD. V gave up 0 bases and J gave up 4 bases; unmatched junction bases: 7. CDR3 length: 17 residues.

The chain links TRBV6-4 to TRBJ2-1; D possibly corresponds to TRBD2 (6 bases). The CDR3 contains 15 residues. The V gene lost 2 bases and the J gene lost 1 base, with 9 bases spanning the gap. Germline-derived CDR1 and CDR2 are MRHNA and SNTAGT. CDR3 sequence (DNA): TGTGCCAGCAGTGACCAGGGAGGTTCCTACAATGAGCAGTTCTTC. It codes for CASSDQGGSYNEQFF.

On this clone itself: This sequence may be a read error, since a much larger clone differs from it by one base. The chain joins TRBV6-5 to TRBJ1-5, with 8 bases aligning to TRBD1. The CDR3 extends over 15 amino acids. Germline V gene lookup returns CDR1 MNHEY and CDR2 SVGAGI. The CDR3 spells CASSPLTGANQSQHF. DNA for the CDR3: TGTGCCAGCAGTCCCTTGACAGGGGCCAATCAGTCCCAGCATTTT.

The V and J genes are TRBV7-3 and TRBJ2-1; TRBD2 aligns across 11 bases. Germline values: CDR1 SGHTA, CDR2 FQGTGA. Trimming removed 2 bases from V and 6 bases from J; junction bases left unmatched: 9. This CDR3 is built from 17 residues. CDR3 nucleotides: TGTGCCAGCAGCTTATACCGAGCTAGCGGGGGGACCAATGAGCAGTTCTTC. Its translation is CASSLYRASGGTNEQFF.

V and J are TRBV10-2 and TRBJ1-2; TRBD1 matches 8 bases. CDR1 and CDR2 from the germline V gene are WSHSY and SAAADI. The J segment lost 3 bases and the V segment lost 8 bases, leaving 5 bases of the junction unmatched. The CDR3 totals 13 residues. The CDR3 reads CASGKDRDYGYTF. DNA of the CDR3: TGCGCCAGCGGAAAGGACAGGGACTATGGCTACACCTTC.

In nucleotides, the CDR3 is TGTGCCAGTAGTATAGCGACTCCCAATGAGCAGTTCTTC. Translating gives CASSIATPNEQFF. V and J are TRBV19 and TRBJ2-1; D uncertain. Germline V CDR1 and CDR2: LNHDA, SQIVND (reference sequence). V shed 1 base and J shed 6 bases, with 7 bases lying between them. The CDR3 loop spans 13 amino acids.